The 17 T cell receptor beta chains below all came from one sample that was sequenced in a study of T-cell reconstitution after alpha-beta-depleted transplantation in children. The TCRbeta library was prepared with unique molecular identifiers. TCRdb redid the calling of the PCR reads with MiXCR, one entry per CDR3 protein. Among 780,000 or so distinct CDR3 sequences listed, about 16% were seen once. Material: PBMCs, mostly from graft donor cells, obtained 360 days after TCRalphabeta/CD19-depleted stem cell transplant. Receptors were obtained from a male patient younger than 18 who had a stem cell transplant for acute lymphoblastic leukemia, so the T cells may come from the graft donor.

The table lists this clonotype with a few counts. The rearrangement joins TRBV9 to TRBJ1-6; D ambiguous. The CDR3 has 15 amino acids. Germline CDR1 reads SGDLS; CDR2 reads YYNGEE. Trimming left V 3 bases short and J 5 bases short, with 12 bases between. Here the CDR3 reads CASSGYSTNNSPLHF. In nucleotides, the CDR3 is TGTGCCAGCAGCGGCTACAGTACGAATAATTCACCCCTCCACTTT.

Only a few counts were recorded for this clonotype. The gene calls are TRBV7-6 and TRBJ2-7; no clear D gene. CDR1 SGHVS and CDR2 FNYEAQ come from the germline V gene. The CDR3 length is 15 residues. Trimming cost V 8 bases and J 0 bases, with 17 bases left between them. In nucleotides, the CDR3 is TGTGCCAGCTCCCCCGGTGGCAGGCACTCCTACGAGCAGTACTTC. This translates into CASSPGGRHSYEQYF.

This clonotype came up many times. This chain links TRBV20-1 with TRBJ1-3, with D tentatively TRBD1 (5 bases). Between the trimmed V and J ends, which lost 0 bases and 5 bases, there was a span of 20 bases. The CDR3 is 17 amino acids. CDR1 is DFQATT, CDR2 SNEGSKA, per germline (reference sequence). The CDR3: CSARDWGVSSIRNTIYF. CDR3 nucleotide sequence: TGCAGTGCTAGAGATTGGGGCGTGAGTAGCATCCGAAACACCATATATTTT.

This rearrangement joins TRBV9 to TRBJ2-1, with 7 bases matching TRBD2. V lost 5 bases to trimming and J lost 6 bases; unmatched junction nucleotides: 17. Germline CDR1 reads SGDLS; CDR2 reads YYNGEE. This CDR3 has 17 residues. CDR3 bases: TGTGCCAGCAGTGTGGGGGAGGGACTCCTAAGGGCCAATGAGCAGTTCTTC. This sequence encodes CASSVGEGLLRANEQFF.

This chain links TRBV5-8 with TRBJ2-1, with 11 bases fitting TRBD2. Germline V gene sequence: CDR1 SGHTS, CDR2 YDEGEE. The CDR3 consists of 17 residues. After removal of 0 bases from V and 4 bases from J, the junction contained 6 bases not matched to a gene. The CDR3 nucleotides are TGTGCCAGCAGCTTGGGCCATCTAGCGGGAGGATACAATGAGCAGTTCTTC. Translated: CASSLGHLAGGYNEQFF. The full variable domain, rest sourced from reference TRBV5-8 and TRBJ2-1, is EAGVTQSPTHLIKTRGQQATLRCSPISGHTSVYWYQQALGLGLQFLLWYDEGEERNRGNFPPRFSGRQFPNYSSELNVNALELEDSALYLCASSLGHLAGGYNEQFFGPGTRLTVL.

There are a few counts of this clonotype. V and J are TRBV7-6 and TRBJ2-1; 7 bases map to TRBD2. The J segment lost 1 base and the V segment lost 4 bases, leaving 10 bases of the junction unmatched. Germline loops: CDR1 SGHVS, CDR2 FNYEAQ. The CDR3 totals 17 residues. The CDR3 sequence: CASSSWGGSESYNEQFF. CDR3 coding DNA: TGTGCCAGCAGCTCCTGGGGGGGGAGTGAGTCCTACAATGAGCAGTTCTTC.

This clonotype was counted only a few times. J is TRBJ2-5 and V is TRBV5-1; D unresolved. V lost 6 bases to trimming and J lost 3 bases, with 15 bases between them. The CDR3 length is 14 residues. Looked up from germline, CDR1 is SGHRS and CDR2 is YFSETQ. The CDR3 region has the DNA TGCGCCAGCACCCCCGTTGGCGGTAAAGAGACCCAGTACTTC. It specifies CASTPVGGKETQYF.

For this clonotype: A read error may be the cause here, since a much bigger clone is one base away. This sequence joins TRBV13 and TRBJ2-7; 8 bases match TRBD1. Germline values: CDR1 PRHDT, CDR2 FYEKMQ (reference sequence). V was pared by 3 bases and J by 6 bases, with 16 bases of the junction left unmatched. This CDR3 has 17 residues. The CDR3 is CASSFGGQALRWGEQYF. DNA for the CDR3: TGTGCCAGCAGCTTTGGGGGACAGGCCTTGAGATGGGGCGAGCAGTACTTC.

V is TRBV29-1 and J is TRBJ2-7; 9 bases map to TRBD2. Germline lookup yields CDR1 SQVTM and CDR2 ANQGSEA. This CDR3 spans 15 amino acids. V dropped 2 bases and J dropped 0; count of bases not matched to a gene: 5. The CDR3 coding sequence is TGCAGCGTTGAACTAGCGGGATTCAGCTCCTACGAGCAGTACTTC. It translates to CSVELAGFSSYEQYF.

The chain joins TRBV7-2 to TRBJ2-3; D is ambiguous. Between the trimmed V and J ends, which lost 5 bases and 7 bases, there was a span of 13 bases. The CDR3 runs 13 residues. Germline values: CDR1 SGHTA, CDR2 FQGNSA. For the CDR3, the DNA is TGTGCCAGCAGCCCCCCGTCAGATAATACGCAGTATTTT. Translated, it gives CASSPPSDNTQYF.

The rearrangement links TRBV11-1 to TRBJ2-2, with 13 bases lining up with TRBD2. CDR3 length equals 20 residues. Trimming took 0 bases from V and 0 from J; bases not matched to a gene: 7. In germline, CDR1 is SGHAT, CDR2 FQDESV (reference sequence). In nucleotides, the CDR3 is TGTGCCAGCAGCTTAGCGCGGACTAGCGGGAGAAGTTCGAACACCGGGGAGCTGTTTTTT. This sequence encodes CASSLARTSGRSSNTGELFF.

J is TRBJ2-2 and V is TRBV18; TRBD2 agrees at 8 bases. The CDR3 sequence is 15 residues long. Germline CDR1 KGHSH, CDR2 LQKENI. J was trimmed by 5 bases and V by 0 bases; bases with no gene match: 2. CDR3: CASSPPGLVTGELFF. The CDR3 DNA is TGTGCCAGCTCACCACCGGGACTAGTTACCGGGGAGCTGTTTTTT.

The V call is TRBV4-1, the J call TRBJ2-5; D is unresolved. The CDR3 sequence is 14 residues long. Trimming left V 6 bases short and J 0 bases short, with 11 bases between. The germline gives CDR1 MGHRA, CDR2 YSYEKL. The CDR3 spells CASSYNRYQETQYF. Written as DNA, the CDR3 is TGCGCCAGCAGTTACAACCGGTACCAAGAGACCCAGTACTTC.

This rearrangement joins TRBV6-4 to TRBJ2-1; D ambiguous. Germline V lookup: CDR1 MRHNA, CDR2 SNTAGT. The germline V and J ends were trimmed by 5 bases and 0 bases, with 11 bases remaining between them. CDR3 length: 15 residues. CDR3 in DNA: TGTGCCAGCAGTTCCCATAAAAGCTCCTACAATGAGCAGTTCTTC. Amino acids: CASSSHKSSYNEQFF.

The chain joins TRBV11-2 to TRBJ2-7, with TRBD2 matching over 15 bases. V shed 6 bases, J shed 2 bases, and the junction held 14 bases outside the gene matches. Germline CDR1 is SGHAT and CDR2 is FQNNGV. CDR3 size: 19 residues. The CDR3 sequence is CASRGGAGTSGRFPYEQYF. Here the CDR3 DNA reads TGTGCCAGCAGGGGGGGCGCCGGGACTAGCGGGAGGTTCCCCTACGAGCAGTACTTC.

This chain uses TRBV7-3 with TRBJ2-7, with D perhaps TRBD2 (5 bases). This CDR3 has 12 amino acids. CDR1 is SGHTA, CDR2 FQGTGA, per germline. The V gene lost 4 bases and the J gene lost 6 bases, with 10 bases spanning the gap. CDR3 amino acids: CASSSREGEQYF. The CDR3 DNA follows: TGTGCCAGCAGCTCCCGCGAGGGCGAGCAGTACTTC.

This clonotype was seen a handful of times. The gene calls are TRBV12-3 or TRBV12-4 and TRBJ2-3; D could derive from TRBD1 or TRBD2 (5 bases each). Trimming removed 7 bases at V and 2 bases at J, with 22 bases between. The CDR3 covers 17 residues. The CDR3 DNA reads as TGTGCCAGCAAGACTCAAGGGACCGCCGCCACCACAGATACGCAGTATTTT. Translation gives CASKTQGTAATTDTQYF.